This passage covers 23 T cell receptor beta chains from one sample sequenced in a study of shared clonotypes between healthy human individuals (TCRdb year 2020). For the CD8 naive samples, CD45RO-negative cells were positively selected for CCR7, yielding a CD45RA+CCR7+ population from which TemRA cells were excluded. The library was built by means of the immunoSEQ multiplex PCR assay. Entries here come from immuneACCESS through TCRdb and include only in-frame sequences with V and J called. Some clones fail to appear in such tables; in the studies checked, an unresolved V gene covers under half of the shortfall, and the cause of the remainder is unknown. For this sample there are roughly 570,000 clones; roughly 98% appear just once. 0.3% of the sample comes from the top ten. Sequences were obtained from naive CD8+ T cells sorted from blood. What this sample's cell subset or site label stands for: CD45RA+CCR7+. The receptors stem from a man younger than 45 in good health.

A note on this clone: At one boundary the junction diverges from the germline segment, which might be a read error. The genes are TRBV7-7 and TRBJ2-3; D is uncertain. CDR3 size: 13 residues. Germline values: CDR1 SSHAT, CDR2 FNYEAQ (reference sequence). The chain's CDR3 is CASSLEQSDTQYF. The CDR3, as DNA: TGTGCTAGCAGCTTGGAGCAATCAGATACGCAGTATTTT.

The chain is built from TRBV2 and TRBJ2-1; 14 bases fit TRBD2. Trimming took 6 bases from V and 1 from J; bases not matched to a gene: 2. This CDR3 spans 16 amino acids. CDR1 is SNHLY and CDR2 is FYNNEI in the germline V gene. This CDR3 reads CASRGTSGSSYNEQFF. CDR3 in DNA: TGTGCCAGCAGAGGGACTAGCGGGAGTTCCTACAATGAGCAGTTCTTC.

CDR3: CASSPYEGVEAFF. In DNA, the CDR3 is TGTGCCAGCTCACCATACGAGGGTGTCGAAGCTTTCTTT. J is TRBJ1-1 and V is TRBV18; no definite D call. V gave up 2 bases and J gave up 8 bases, with 12 bases separating them. Germline V gives CDR1 KGHSH, CDR2 LQKENI. The CDR3 consists of 13 residues. Drawing the rest from reference TRBV18 and TRBJ1-1, the complete variable domain is NAGVMQNPRHLVRRRGQEARLRCSPMKGHSHVYWYRQLPEEGLKFMVYLQKENIIDESGMPKERFSAEFPKEGPSILRIQQVVRGDSAAYFCASSPYEGVEAFFGQGTRLTVV.

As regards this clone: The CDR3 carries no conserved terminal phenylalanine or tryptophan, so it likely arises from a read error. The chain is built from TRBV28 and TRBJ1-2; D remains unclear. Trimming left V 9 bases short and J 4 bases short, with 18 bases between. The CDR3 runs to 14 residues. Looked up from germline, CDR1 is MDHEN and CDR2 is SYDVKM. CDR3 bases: TGTGCCAGTAGATATCCGGATCGGGTCTATGGCTACACCCTC. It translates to CASRYPDRVYGYTL.

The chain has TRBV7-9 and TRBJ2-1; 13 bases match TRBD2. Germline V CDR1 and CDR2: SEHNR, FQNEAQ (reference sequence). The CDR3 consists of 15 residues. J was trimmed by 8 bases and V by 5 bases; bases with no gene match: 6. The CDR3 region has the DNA TGTGCCAGCAGCAAGACTAGCGGGAGGTTCTATGAGCAGTTCTTC. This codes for CASSKTSGRFYEQFF.

The CDR3 region has the DNA TGCGCCAGCCTATCGGCAGTCACAGATACGCAGTATTTT. It is translated as CASLSAVTDTQYF. The rearrangement links TRBV4-1 to TRBJ2-3; D gene unclear. The CDR3 totals 13 residues. V lost 8 bases and J 2 bases, leaving 11 bases between the germline ends. CDR1 and CDR2 (germline): MGHRA, YSYEKL.

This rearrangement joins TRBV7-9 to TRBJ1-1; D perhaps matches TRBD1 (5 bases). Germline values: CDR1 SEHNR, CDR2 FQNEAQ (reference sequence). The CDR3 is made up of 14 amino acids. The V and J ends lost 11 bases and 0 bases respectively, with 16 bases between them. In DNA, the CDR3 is TGTGCCGGGGGAATGGGCCTGATGAACACTGAAGCTTTCTTT. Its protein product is CAGGMGLMNTEAFF. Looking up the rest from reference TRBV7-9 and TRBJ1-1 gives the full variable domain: DTGVSQNPRHKITKRGQNVTFRCDPISEHNRLYWYRQTLGQGPEFLTYFQNEAQLEKSRLLSDRFSAERPKGSFSTLEIQRTEQGDSAMYLCAGGMGLMNTEAFFGQGTRLTVV.

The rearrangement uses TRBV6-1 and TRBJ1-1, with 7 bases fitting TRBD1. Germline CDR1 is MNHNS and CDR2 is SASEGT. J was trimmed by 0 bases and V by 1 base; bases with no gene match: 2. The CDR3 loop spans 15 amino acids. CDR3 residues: CASSEETGLNTEAFF. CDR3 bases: TGTGCCAGCAGTGAAGAGACAGGGCTGAACACTGAAGCTTTCTTT.

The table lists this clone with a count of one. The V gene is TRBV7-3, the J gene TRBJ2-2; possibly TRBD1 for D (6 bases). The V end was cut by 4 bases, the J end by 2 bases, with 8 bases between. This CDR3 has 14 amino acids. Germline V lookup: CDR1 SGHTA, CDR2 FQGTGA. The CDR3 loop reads CASSWDINTGELFF. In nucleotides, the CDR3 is TGTGCCAGCAGCTGGGACATTAACACCGGGGAGCTGTTTTTT.

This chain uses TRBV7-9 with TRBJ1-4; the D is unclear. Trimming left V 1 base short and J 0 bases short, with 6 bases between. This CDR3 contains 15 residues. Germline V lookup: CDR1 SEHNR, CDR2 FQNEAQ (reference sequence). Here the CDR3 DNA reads TGTGCCAGCAGCTTAGGCGAAGCAACTAATGAAAAACTGTTTTTT. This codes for CASSLGEATNEKLFF.

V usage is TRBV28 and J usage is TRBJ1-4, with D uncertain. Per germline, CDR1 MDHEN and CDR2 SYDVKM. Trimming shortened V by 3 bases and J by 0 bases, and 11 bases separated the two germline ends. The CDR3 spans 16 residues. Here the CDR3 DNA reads TGTGCCAGCAGTTTTGGACTCTTCACAACTAATGAAAAACTGTTTTTT. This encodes CASSFGLFTTNEKLFF.

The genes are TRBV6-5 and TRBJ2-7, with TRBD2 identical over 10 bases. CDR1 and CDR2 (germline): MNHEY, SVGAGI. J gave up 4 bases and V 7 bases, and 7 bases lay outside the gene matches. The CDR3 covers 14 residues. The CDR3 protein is CASKTGTSEYEQYF. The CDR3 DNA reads TGTGCCAGCAAAACGGGGACTAGCGAGTACGAGCAGTACTTC.

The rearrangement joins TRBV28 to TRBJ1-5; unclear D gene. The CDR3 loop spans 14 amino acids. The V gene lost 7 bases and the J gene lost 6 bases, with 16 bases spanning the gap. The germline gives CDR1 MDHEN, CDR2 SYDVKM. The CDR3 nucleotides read TGTGCCAGCACCTCTGACATGGAGGGTCAGCCCCAGCATTTT. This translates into CASTSDMEGQPQHF.

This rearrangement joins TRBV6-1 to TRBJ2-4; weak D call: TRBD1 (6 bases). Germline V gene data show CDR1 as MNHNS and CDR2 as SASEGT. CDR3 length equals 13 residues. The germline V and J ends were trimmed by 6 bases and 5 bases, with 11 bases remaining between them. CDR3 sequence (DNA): TGTGCCAGCAGCAGGACAGTAGAAAACATTCAGTACTTC. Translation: CASSRTVENIQYF.

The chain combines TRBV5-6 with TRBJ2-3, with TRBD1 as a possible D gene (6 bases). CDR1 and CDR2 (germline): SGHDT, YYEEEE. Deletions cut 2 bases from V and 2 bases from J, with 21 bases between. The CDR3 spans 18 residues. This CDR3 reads CASSLGNWGLLLTDTQYF. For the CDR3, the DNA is TGTGCCAGCAGCTTAGGTAATTGGGGGCTGCTACTCACAGATACGCAGTATTTT.

The CDR3 here is CASSLAAKVGRRLEQYF. The CDR3 bases are TGTGCCAGCAGCTTAGCGGCTAAGGTCGGGAGGCGCCTCGAGCAGTACTTC. This chain joins TRBV7-8 and TRBJ2-7; TRBD2 agrees at 7 bases. CDR1 and CDR2 from the germline V gene are SGHVS and FQNEAQ. V trimming: 0 bases; J trimming: 6 bases; junction bases outside the gene matches: 14. CDR3 length: 17 residues.

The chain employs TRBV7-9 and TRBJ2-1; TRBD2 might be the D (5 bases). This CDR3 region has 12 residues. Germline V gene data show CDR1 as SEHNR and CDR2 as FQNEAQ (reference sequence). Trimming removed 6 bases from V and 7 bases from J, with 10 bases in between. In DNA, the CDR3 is TGTGCCAGCAGAGCCGGGGAGAATGAGCAGTTCTTC. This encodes CASRAGENEQFF.

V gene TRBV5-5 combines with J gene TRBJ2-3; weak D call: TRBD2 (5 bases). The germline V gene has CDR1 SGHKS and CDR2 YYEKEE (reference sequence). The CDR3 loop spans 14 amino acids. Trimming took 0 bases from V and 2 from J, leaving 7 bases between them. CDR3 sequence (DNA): TGTGCCAGCAGCTTGGGAGGGAACACAGATACGCAGTATTTT. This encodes CASSLGGNTDTQYF.

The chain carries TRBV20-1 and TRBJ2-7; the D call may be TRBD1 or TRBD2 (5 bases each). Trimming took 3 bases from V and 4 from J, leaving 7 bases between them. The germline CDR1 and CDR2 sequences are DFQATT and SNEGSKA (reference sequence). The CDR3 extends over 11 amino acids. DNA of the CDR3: TGCAGTGCTAGTGAGGGGTACGAGCAGTACTTC. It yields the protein CSASEGYEQYF.

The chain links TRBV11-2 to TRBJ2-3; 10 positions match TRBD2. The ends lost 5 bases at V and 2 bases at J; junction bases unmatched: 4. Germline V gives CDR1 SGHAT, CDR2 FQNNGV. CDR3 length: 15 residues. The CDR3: CASSPSGGYTDTQYF. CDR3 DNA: TGTGCCAGCAGCCCTAGCGGGGGCTACACAGATACGCAGTATTTT.

CDR3 in DNA: TGTGCCAGCAGCACCGGGACTAGCGGGAGCAATGAGCAGTTCTTC. The encoded protein is CASSTGTSGSNEQFF. The chain uses TRBV7-9 and TRBJ2-1; 14 nucleotides match TRBD2. V lost 5 bases and J lost 6; bases outside the gene matches: 3. CDR3 length equals 15 residues. Germline lookup yields CDR1 SEHNR and CDR2 FQNEAQ (reference sequence).

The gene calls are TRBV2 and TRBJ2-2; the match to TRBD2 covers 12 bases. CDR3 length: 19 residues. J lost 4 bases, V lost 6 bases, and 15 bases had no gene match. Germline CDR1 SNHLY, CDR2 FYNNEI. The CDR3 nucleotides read TGTGCCAGCAGGGTATCCGGACAGACTAGCGGGAGTGTCACCGGGGAGCTGTTTTTT. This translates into CASRVSGQTSGSVTGELFF.

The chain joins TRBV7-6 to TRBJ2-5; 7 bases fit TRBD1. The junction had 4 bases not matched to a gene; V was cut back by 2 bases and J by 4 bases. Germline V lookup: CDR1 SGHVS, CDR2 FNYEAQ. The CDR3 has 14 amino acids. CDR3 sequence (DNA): TGTGCCAGCAGCTTAATGGGGACAGTAGAGACCCAGTACTTC. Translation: CASSLMGTVETQYF.